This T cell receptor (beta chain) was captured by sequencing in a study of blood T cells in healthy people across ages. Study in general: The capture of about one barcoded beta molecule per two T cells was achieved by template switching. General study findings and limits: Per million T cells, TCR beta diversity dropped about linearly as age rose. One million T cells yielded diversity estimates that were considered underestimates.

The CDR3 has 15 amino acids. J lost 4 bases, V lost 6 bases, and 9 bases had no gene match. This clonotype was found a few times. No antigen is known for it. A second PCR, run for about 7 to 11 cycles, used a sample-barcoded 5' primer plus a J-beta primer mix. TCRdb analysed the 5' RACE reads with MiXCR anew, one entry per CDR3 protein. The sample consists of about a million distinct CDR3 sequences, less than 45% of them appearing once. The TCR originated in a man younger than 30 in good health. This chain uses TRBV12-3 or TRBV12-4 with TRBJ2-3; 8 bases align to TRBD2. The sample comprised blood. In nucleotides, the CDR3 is TGTGCCAGCAGGAGCGTAGCGGGGATTCCAGATACGCAGTATTTT. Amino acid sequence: CASRSVAGIPDTQYF.